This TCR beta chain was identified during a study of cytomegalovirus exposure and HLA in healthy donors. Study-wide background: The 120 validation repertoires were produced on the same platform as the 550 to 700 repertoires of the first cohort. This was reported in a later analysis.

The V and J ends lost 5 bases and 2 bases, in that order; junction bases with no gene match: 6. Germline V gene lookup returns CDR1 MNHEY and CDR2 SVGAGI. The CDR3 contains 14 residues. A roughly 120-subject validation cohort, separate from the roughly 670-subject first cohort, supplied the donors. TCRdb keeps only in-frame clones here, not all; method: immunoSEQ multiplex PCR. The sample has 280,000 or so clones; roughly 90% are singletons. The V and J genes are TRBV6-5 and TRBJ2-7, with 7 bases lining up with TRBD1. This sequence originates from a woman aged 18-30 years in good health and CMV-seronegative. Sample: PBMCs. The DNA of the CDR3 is TGTGCCAGCAGTCGCCGGGACAGAGCCTACGAGCAGTACTTC. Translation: CASSRRDRAYEQYF.